What follows is one T cell receptor (beta chain) and its context. This entry belongs to a study of blood T cell repertoires in COVID-19. Turning to the study itself: Nucleic acid was either cDNA or gDNA, and it came from T cells, B-cell-depleted T cells, or PBMCs.

The CDR3 is made up of 16 amino acids. The germline CDR1 and CDR2 sequences are KGHSH and LQKENI. With 2 bases removed from V and 1 base from J, the gap between germline ends came to 12 bases. Assay used: immunoSEQ multiplex PCR; TCRdb lists only in-frame clones, some missing. The sample contains fewer than 350,000 clones, about 91% of which appear only once. The chain carries TRBV18 and TRBJ1-3; D is perhaps TRBD1 (6 bases). Sequences were obtained from peripheral blood. This receptor was obtained from a woman aged 25 to 39 with COVID-19, enrolled during active disease. CDR3 DNA: TGTGCCAGCTCACCATTCCAGGGGCAATCTGGAAACACCATATATTTT. Its translation is CASSPFQGQSGNTIYF.